What follows are 31 T cell receptor beta chains derived from one specimen sequenced in a study of cytomegalovirus exposure and HLA in healthy donors. The PCR employed 60 Vbeta primers together with 13 Jbeta primers. Here immunoSEQ multiplex PCR was the method, and the copy in TCRdb shows in-frame clones only, minus some. Here the sample spans roughly 250,000 clones, about four fifths being singletons. The sample comprised PBMCs. The receptors here all came from a woman aged 40 to 55 in good health and CMV-seropositive.

This clone has only a few counts. V is TRBV7-2 and J is TRBJ2-5; 10 bases agree with TRBD2. J lost 5 bases, V lost 8 bases, and 5 bases had no gene match. Germline assignment: CDR1 SGHTA and CDR2 FQGNSA. This CDR3 is built from 13 residues. CDR3 amino acids: CASQLAGAETQYF. CDR3 coding DNA: TGTGCCAGCCAGCTAGCGGGAGCGGAGACCCAGTACTTC.

This clone was detected only once. This chain joins TRBV30 and TRBJ1-3, with D uncertain. CDR3 length: 15 residues. The V end lost 0 bases, the J end lost 4 bases, and 13 bases lay between the germline ends. CDR1 is GTSNPN, CDR2 SVGIG, per germline (reference sequence). The CDR3 DNA reads TGTGCCTGGAGTGTACGGGGTACCGGCGGAAACACCATATATTTT. Translation: CAWSVRGTGGNTIYF.

The V call is TRBV4-3, the J call TRBJ1-2, with TRBD1 identical over 8 bases. The CDR3 is made up of 15 amino acids. Germline assignment: CDR1 LGHNA and CDR2 YSLEER. Losses at the gene ends were 1 base for V and 4 bases for J; bases not matched to a gene: 5. As DNA, the CDR3 is TGCGCCAGCAGCCAAGGACAGGGGCCGGGCTATGGCTACACCTTC. As protein: CASSQGQGPGYGYTF.

The rearrangement links TRBV27 to TRBJ1-1, with D tentatively TRBD1 (6 bases). Germline CDR1 MNHEY, CDR2 SMNVEV (reference sequence). With 7 bases removed from V and 0 bases from J, the gap between germline ends came to 21 bases. CDR3 size: 17 residues. Written as DNA, the CDR3 is TGTGCCAGCACCGTGGGACACCAATTTGTCGTGAACACTGAAGCTTTCTTT. This codes for CASTVGHQFVVNTEAFF.

The chain recombines TRBV11-3 with TRBJ2-7, with 9 bases that match TRBD1. V lost 6 bases to trimming and J lost 1 base; unmatched junction nucleotides: 7. This CDR3 region has 15 residues. Germline assignment: CDR1 SGHNT and CDR2 YENEEA. The CDR3 DNA is TGTGCCAGCAGTTTCACCGGGACAGGGTCCTACGAGCAGTACTTC. Translated: CASSFTGTGSYEQYF.

The chain combines TRBV5-6 with TRBJ2-1; 11 bases agree with TRBD2. The V and J ends lost 2 bases and 8 bases, in that order; junction bases with no gene match: 15. The CDR3 has 18 amino acids. CDR1 is SGHDT, CDR2 YYEEEE, per germline. The CDR3: CASSFGSLAGGPIDEQFF. The CDR3 coding sequence is TGTGCCAGCAGCTTTGGCTCCTTAGCGGGAGGGCCGATCGATGAGCAGTTCTTC.

The V gene is TRBV19, the J gene TRBJ2-2; D is ambiguous. This CDR3 has 12 residues. Per the germline V gene, CDR1 is LNHDA and CDR2 is SQIVND (reference sequence). Trimming cost V 4 bases and J 6 bases, with 6 bases left between them. The CDR3 loop reads CASSTRSGELFF. For the CDR3, the DNA is TGTGCCAGTAGTACCCGGTCCGGGGAGCTGTTTTTT.

This chain connects TRBV19 to TRBJ2-1, with 11 bases aligning to TRBD2. The CDR3 loop spans 14 amino acids. CDR1 and CDR2 (germline): LNHDA, SQIVND (reference sequence). With 3 bases clipped from V and 7 bases from J, the junction kept 2 bases outside the gene matches. CDR3 amino acids: CASSISSGRNEQFF. In DNA form, the CDR3 reads TGTGCCAGTAGTATTTCTAGCGGGAGGAATGAGCAGTTCTTC.

This chain uses TRBV2 with TRBJ1-5; a possible D gene is TRBD1 (6 bases). Germline V gene lookup returns CDR1 SNHLY and CDR2 FYNNEI. The CDR3 spans 15 residues. V shed 0 bases and J shed 6 bases, with 12 bases lying between them. In nucleotides, the CDR3 is TGTGCCAGCAGTGAAGCGCTTCAGGGGCCTCAGCCCCAGCATTTT. Protein: CASSEALQGPQPQHF.

The chain joins TRBV6-5 to TRBJ2-4, with 8 bases fitting TRBD1. Germline assignment: CDR1 MNHEY and CDR2 SVGAGI. The CDR3 sequence is 13 residues long. Unmatched junction bases numbered 4, after V lost 8 bases and J lost 4 bases. CDR3 DNA: TGTGCCAGCCGTGACAGGGGTAAAAACATTCAGTACTTC. Encoded protein: CASRDRGKNIQYF.

This chain joins TRBV2 and TRBJ1-2; TRBD1 aligns across 7 bases. This CDR3 is 16 amino acids long. Germline V gene data show CDR1 as SNHLY and CDR2 as FYNNEI. With 2 bases clipped from V and 5 bases from J, the junction kept 11 bases outside the gene matches. Here the CDR3 reads CASSESRGQNSYGYTF. In DNA form, the CDR3 reads TGTGCCAGCAGTGAATCCCGGGGACAGAACAGTTATGGCTACACCTTC.

V usage is TRBV13 and J usage is TRBJ2-3; tentatively, D is TRBD2 (6 bases). The V end was cut by 6 bases, the J end by 2 bases, with 12 bases between. Germline V CDR1 and CDR2: PRHDT, FYEKMQ (reference sequence). The CDR3 contains 14 residues. Here the CDR3 reads CASSFRDSTDTQYF. The CDR3 bases are TGTGCCAGCAGTTTCCGGGACTCCACAGATACGCAGTATTTT.

The V call is TRBV13, the J call TRBJ2-5; D is unclear. Near its end, the DNA agrees better with TRBJ2-7, so the J call may be wrong. The CDR3 length is 14 residues. Per the germline V gene, CDR1 is PRHDT and CDR2 is FYEKMQ (reference sequence). The CDR3 is CASSSGASTYEQYF. As DNA, the CDR3 is TGTGCCAGCAGTAGTGGAGCGAGTACCTACGAGCAGTACTTC.

The genes are TRBV28 and TRBJ2-5; TRBD1 matches at 10 bases. The CDR3 contains 15 residues. The V gene's germline CDR1 is MDHEN and CDR2 SYDVKM. The CDR3 reads CACKSGQGEGETQYF. CDR3 nucleotides: TGTGCTTGCAAGAGTGGACAGGGGGAAGGAGAGACCCAGTACTTC.

This sequence joins TRBV7-9 and TRBJ1-4; D not certain. CDR1 is SEHNR, CDR2 FQNEAQ, per germline (reference sequence). The CDR3 runs 11 residues. V lost 6 bases and J lost 11, with 10 bases in between. CDR3 sequence reads: CASSNQVKLFF. CDR3 bases: TGTGCCAGCAGTAATCAGGTTAAACTGTTTTTT.

V usage is TRBV27 and J usage is TRBJ2-2; a possible D gene is TRBD2 (6 bases). The V end was cut by 2 bases, the J end by 5 bases, with 6 bases between. The CDR3 sequence is 13 residues long. Germline CDR1 MNHEY, CDR2 SMNVEV (reference sequence). The CDR3 nucleotides are TGTGCCAGCAGTTTAGGGAGGACCGGGGAGCTGTTTTTT. Protein product: CASSLGRTGELFF.

J is TRBJ2-5 and V is TRBV2; 7 bases agree with TRBD2. Trimming at V came to 6 bases and at J to 5 bases, leaving 6 bases not matched to a gene. CDR1 is SNHLY, CDR2 FYNNEI, per germline. This CDR3 has 13 amino acids. This CDR3 reads CASSGLGLETQYF. CDR3 bases: TGTGCCAGCAGCGGACTAGGCCTGGAGACCCAGTACTTC.

For the CDR3, the DNA is TGTGCCTGGAGTGTCAAGGGGGCGTTTGGCTACACCTTC. Encoded protein: CAWSVKGAFGYTF. The V and J genes are TRBV30 and TRBJ1-2, with TRBD1 matching 7 bases. The CDR3 sequence is 13 residues long. From germline, CDR1 is GTSNPN and CDR2 SVGIG (reference sequence). V gave up 0 bases and J gave up 7 bases; unmatched junction bases: 5.

This sequence joins TRBV7-8 and TRBJ2-2; D perhaps matches TRBD2 (6 bases). Trimming stripped 2 bases from V and 3 bases from J, with 31 bases between. Germline CDR1 SGHVS, CDR2 FQNEAQ. The CDR3 has 22 amino acids. The CDR3 reads CASSLFVVAVPLFGRHTGELFF. CDR3 nucleotides: TGTGCCAGCAGCTTATTTGTCGTAGCGGTCCCACTTTTCGGGCGTCACACCGGGGAGCTGTTTTTT. The full variable domain, with the rest looked up from reference TRBV7-8 and TRBJ2-2, is GAGVSQSPRYKVAKRGQDVALRCDPISGHVSLFWYQQALGQGPEFLTYFQNEAQLDKSGLPSDRFFAERPEGSVSTLKIQRTQQEDSAVYLCASSLFVVAVPLFGRHTGELFFGEGSRLTVL.

This clone has ten or more counts. The chain combines TRBV5-4 with TRBJ2-5; D uncertain. This CDR3 spans 13 amino acids. V dropped 0 bases and J dropped 4 bases, with 7 bases sitting between them. CDR1 and CDR2 from the germline V gene are SGHNT and YYREEE (reference sequence). CDR3 amino acids: CASSLVGGETQYF. The CDR3 DNA sequence: TGTGCCAGCAGCTTGGTCGGCGGAGAGACCCAGTACTTC. The full variable domain, its missing parts supplied by reference TRBV5-4 and TRBJ2-5, is ETGVTQSPTHLIKTRGQQVTLRCSSQSGHNTVSWYQQALGQGPQFIFQYYREEENGRGNFPPRFSGLQFPNYSSELNVNALELDDSALYLCASSLVGGETQYFGPGTRLLVL.

The chain has TRBV5-5 and TRBJ2-7; the D is unclear. This CDR3 contains 13 residues. The V and J ends lost 5 bases and 4 bases respectively, with 13 bases between them. Germline V gene lookup returns CDR1 SGHKS and CDR2 YYEKEE (reference sequence). CDR3 in amino acids: CASSPTTFYEQYF. CDR3 nucleotide sequence: TGTGCCAGCAGTCCGACGACATTTTACGAGCAGTACTTC.

This chain joins TRBV6-4 and TRBJ2-5, with a weak D call TRBD2 (6 bases). CDR1 is MRHNA, CDR2 SNTAGT, per germline. The CDR3 is made up of 13 amino acids. V dropped 3 bases and J dropped 9 bases, with 14 bases sitting between them. The CDR3 is CASSERGGEAQYF. The CDR3 coding sequence is TGTGCCAGCAGTGAACGCGGAGGGGAGGCCCAGTACTTC.

This sequence joins TRBV7-9 and TRBJ2-2; D gene ambiguous. This CDR3 spans 12 amino acids. Trimming took 5 bases from V and 6 from J, leaving 7 bases between them. Germline V gives CDR1 SEHNR, CDR2 FQNEAQ (reference sequence). In DNA form, the CDR3 reads TGTGCCAGCAGCCCCCGGGCCGGGGAGCTGTTTTTT. Encoded protein: CASSPRAGELFF.

The rearrangement links TRBV27 to TRBJ2-7; 7 bases map to TRBD2. This CDR3 has 13 residues. Trimming cost V 5 bases and J 7 bases; bases outside gene matches: 8. The germline V gene encodes CDR1 MNHEY and CDR2 SMNVEV (reference sequence). The CDR3, as DNA: TGTGCCAGCAGTAAATTACTAGCGAGTGAGCAGTACTTC. Translation: CASSKLLASEQYF.

The sample holds a few counts of this clone. The CDR3 coding sequence is TGCGCCAGCAGCCCCTATCCCGGGACTAGCGGCTACGAGCAGTACTTC. Translated, it gives CASSPYPGTSGYEQYF. This chain links TRBV5-1 with TRBJ2-7; 11 bases map to TRBD2. J lost 3 bases, V lost 4 bases, and 9 bases had no gene match. Germline CDR1 SGHRS, CDR2 YFSETQ. The CDR3 is 16 amino acids. Supplemented by reference TRBV5-1 and TRBJ2-7, the full variable domain reads KAGVTQTPRYLIKTRGQQVTLSCSPISGHRSVSWYQQTPGQGLQFLFEYFSETQRNKGNFPGRFSGRQFSNSRSEMNVSTLELGDSALYLCASSPYPGTSGYEQYFGPGTRLTVT.

The V gene is TRBV5-5, the J gene TRBJ2-2, with TRBD1 as a possible D gene (5 bases). The germline CDR1 and CDR2 sequences are SGHKS and YYEKEE (reference sequence). Deletions cut 0 bases from V and 4 bases from J, with 10 bases between. CDR3 size: 15 residues. For the CDR3, the DNA is TGTGCCAGCAGCTTGGGGCTAGGGGTCACCGGGGAGCTGTTTTTT. It is translated as CASSLGLGVTGELFF.

The genes are TRBV27 and TRBJ1-3; D gene ambiguous. The CDR3 has 14 amino acids. V was trimmed by 6 bases and J by 0 bases, leaving 9 bases between them. In germline, CDR1 is MNHEY, CDR2 SMNVEV (reference sequence). CDR3 in DNA: TGTGCCAGCAGACCCCTCAGCTCTGGAAACACCATATATTTT. Translation gives CASRPLSSGNTIYF.

The V gene is TRBV28, the J gene TRBJ2-1; 8 bases are shared with TRBD1. In germline, CDR1 is MDHEN, CDR2 SYDVKM. The trim removed 2 bases at V and 2 bases at J, leaving 2 bases unmatched. The CDR3 sequence is 15 residues long. This CDR3 reads CASSLVTGAYNEQFF. The CDR3 DNA sequence: TGTGCCAGCAGTTTAGTGACAGGGGCCTACAATGAGCAGTTCTTC.

The chain links TRBV7-2 to TRBJ2-1, with D perhaps matching TRBD2 (7 bases). Per germline, CDR1 SGHTA and CDR2 FQGNSA. V lost 1 base and J lost 1, with 11 bases in between. This CDR3 has 16 residues. The CDR3 DNA follows: TGTGCCAGCAGCTTAGGCGGGGGCGCGTCCTACAATGAGCAGTTCTTC. Translation gives CASSLGGGASYNEQFF.

The chain has TRBV30 and TRBJ1-5; 8 positions agree with TRBD1. The V and J ends lost 3 bases and 6 bases, in that order; junction bases with no gene match: 7. There are 14 residues in the CDR3. Per the germline V gene, CDR1 is GTSNPN and CDR2 is SVGIG (reference sequence). In DNA, the CDR3 is TGTGCCTGGAGAGCAGACAGGGGTGGTCAGCCCCAGCATTTT. As protein: CAWRADRGGQPQHF.

The sample holds one count of this clone. The chain recombines TRBV4-3 with TRBJ2-7; TRBD2 matches 10 bases. The germline V gene has CDR1 LGHNA and CDR2 YSLEER. V gave up 0 bases and J gave up 1 base; unmatched junction bases: 3. This CDR3 contains 16 residues. CDR3 sequence: CASSQEAAGGSYEQYF. CDR3 nucleotides: TGCGCCAGCAGCCAAGAGGCAGCGGGAGGGTCCTACGAGCAGTACTTC.